The 25 T cell receptor beta chains below come from one sample, sequenced in a study of OX40 agonist ivuxolimab in advanced cancers. Sequenced by immunoSEQ multiplex PCR; TCRdb stores in-frame clones only, minus some. Among 73,000 or so clones, about 92% were seen once, and the ten largest hold roughly a tenth. The material sequenced was CD4+ or CD8+ T cells sorted from blood, taken in a trial of the OX40 agonist ivuxolimab. These receptors were collected from an adult with an advanced solid tumor such as melanoma, head and neck, liver or kidney cancer.

V gene TRBV4-1 combines with J gene TRBJ1-5; no clear D. Trimming stripped 4 bases from V and 7 bases from J, with 14 bases between. The CDR3 runs 14 residues. CDR1 is MGHRA and CDR2 is YSYEKL in the germline V gene. The CDR3 reads CASSPSNAGQPQHF. The CDR3 coding sequence is TGCGCCAGCAGCCCATCGAACGCGGGACAGCCCCAGCATTTT.

The chain combines TRBV27 with TRBJ1-2, with TRBD1 identical over 10 bases. This CDR3 has 13 amino acids. V trimming: 6 bases; J trimming: 4 bases; junction bases outside the gene matches: 2. The germline V gene encodes CDR1 MNHEY and CDR2 SMNVEV (reference sequence). The CDR3 DNA reads as TGTGCCAGCAGCGGGGACAGGGGCTATGGCTACACCTTC. This encodes CASSGDRGYGYTF.

The rearrangement links TRBV9 to TRBJ1-1; D is undetermined. The CDR3 sequence is 13 residues long. V was cut by 0 bases and J by 5 bases, with 8 bases left in between. Germline CDR1 reads SGDLS; CDR2 reads YYNGEE. This chain's CDR3 is CASSVGWHTEAFF. The CDR3 region has the DNA TGTGCCAGCAGCGTAGGATGGCATACTGAAGCTTTCTTT.

The chain has TRBV6-1 and TRBJ2-7; 9 bases fit TRBD1. The trim removed 1 base at V and 1 base at J, leaving 2 bases unmatched. The CDR3 is 15 residues long. Germline values: CDR1 MNHNS, CDR2 SASEGT. Here the CDR3 reads CASSEGQGGSYEQYF. CDR3 in DNA: TGTGCCAGCAGTGAAGGACAGGGGGGTTCCTACGAGCAGTACTTC.

Here the CDR3 reads CASSYTELDTQYF. As DNA, the CDR3 is TGTGCCAGCAGTTATACAGAACTAGATACGCAGTATTTT. The chain recombines TRBV27 with TRBJ2-3; unclear D gene. The V end lost 4 bases, the J end lost 5 bases, and 10 bases lay between the germline ends. CDR1 and CDR2 from the germline V gene are MNHEY and SMNVEV (reference sequence). The CDR3 is made up of 13 amino acids.

V is TRBV10-1 and J is TRBJ2-7; the D gene could be TRBD1 or TRBD2 (5 bases each). V was cut by 6 bases and J by 0 bases, with 9 bases left in between. The CDR3 runs to 13 residues. Germline assignment: CDR1 WNHNN and CDR2 SYGVQD (reference sequence). The CDR3 DNA follows: TGCGCCAGCAGGGGACCGAACTCCTACGAGCAGTACTTC. Protein product: CASRGPNSYEQYF.

This clone was seen a few times. V is TRBV5-1 and J is TRBJ2-7; no clear D. The CDR3 length is 11 residues. CDR1 is SGHRS and CDR2 is YFSETQ in the germline V gene. The V end was cut by 7 bases, the J end by 4 bases, with 9 bases between. The CDR3 sequence is CASGNRYEQYF. As DNA, the CDR3 is TGCGCCAGCGGGAACAGATACGAGCAGTACTTC.

The V and J genes are TRBV5-4 and TRBJ1-6; 7 nucleotides match TRBD1. This CDR3 is built from 12 residues. CDR1 is SGHNT, CDR2 YYREEE, per germline (reference sequence). The trim removed 3 bases at V and 11 bases at J, leaving 2 bases unmatched. The CDR3 region is CASSYTGAPLHF. The CDR3 DNA follows: TGTGCCAGCAGCTATACAGGGGCACCCCTCCACTTT.

V and J are TRBV14 and TRBJ2-3; D gene uncertain. Looked up from germline, CDR1 is SGHDN and CDR2 is FVKESK. This CDR3 is built from 14 residues. V gave up 1 base and J gave up 7 bases, with 12 bases separating them. CDR3 residues: CASSQAGMTHTQYF. The CDR3 nucleotides read TGTGCCAGCAGCCAAGCAGGAATGACGCATACGCAGTATTTT.

This clone was seen a single time. The chain joins TRBV9 to TRBJ2-7, with D possibly being TRBD2 (6 bases). V was shortened by 0 bases and J by 4 bases, with 17 bases between the two germline ends. CDR3 length equals 16 residues. CDR1 SGDLS and CDR2 YYNGEE come from the germline V gene. The DNA for the CDR3 is TGTGCCAGCAGCGTAGCCGGGGGAGGAAGTACATACGAGCAGTACTTC. This codes for CASSVAGGGSTYEQYF.

This sequence joins TRBV5-1 and TRBJ1-1; D is possibly TRBD1 (5 bases). Germline values: CDR1 SGHRS, CDR2 YFSETQ. This CDR3 has 14 residues. With 9 bases removed from V and 7 bases from J, the gap between germline ends came to 22 bases. CDR3: CATSPDPGPGEAFF. CDR3 coding DNA: TGCGCCACCAGTCCGGACCCGGGGCCGGGTGAAGCTTTCTTT.

The chain combines TRBV27 with TRBJ1-2, with D maybe TRBD1 (6 bases). CDR1 is MNHEY, CDR2 SMNVEV, per germline (reference sequence). Trimming cost V 3 bases and J 8 bases, with 13 bases left between them. The CDR3 totals 13 residues. CDR3: CASSFTGLHGYTF. For the CDR3, the DNA is TGTGCCAGCAGTTTCACAGGGTTGCACGGCTACACCTTC.

The CDR3 DNA reads as TGTGCCAGCAGCACCGGGGGGAGCACAGATACGCAGTATTTT. This sequence encodes CASSTGGSTDTQYF. V and J are TRBV7-9 and TRBJ2-3, with 7 bases aligning to TRBD2. CDR3 length equals 14 residues. In germline, CDR1 is SEHNR, CDR2 FQNEAQ (reference sequence). The ends lost 5 bases at V and 0 bases at J; junction bases unmatched: 2.

The gene calls are TRBV6-5 and TRBJ2-2; D possibly matches TRBD1 or TRBD2 (5 bases each). The V gene lost 3 bases and the J gene lost 6 bases, with 8 bases spanning the gap. The CDR3 spans 13 residues. Germline V CDR1 and CDR2: MNHEY, SVGAGI. This CDR3 is CASSYGGAGELFF. Written as DNA, the CDR3 is TGTGCCAGCAGTTATGGGGGAGCCGGGGAGCTGTTTTTT.

In this sample, this clone turned up once. The chain employs TRBV9 and TRBJ1-1, with D tentatively TRBD1 (6 bases). V was cut by 0 bases and J by 4 bases, with 16 bases left in between. The germline V gene has CDR1 SGDLS and CDR2 YYNGEE. The CDR3 spans 16 residues. The CDR3 loop is CASSVAAGEVRTEAFF. The CDR3 nucleotides are TGTGCCAGCAGCGTAGCTGCAGGGGAGGTTCGCACTGAAGCTTTCTTT.

This chain connects TRBV5-4 to TRBJ1-2; TRBD1 matches 7 bases. Germline V gives CDR1 SGHNT, CDR2 YYREEE (reference sequence). The V gene end was trimmed by 3 bases and the J gene end by 5 bases; junction bases not matched to a gene: 10. This CDR3 spans 15 amino acids. The CDR3, as DNA: TGTGCCAGCAGCTCCTGGACAAAGGGGGCATATGGCTACACCTTC. Its translation is CASSSWTKGAYGYTF.

The J gene is TRBJ2-7, the V gene TRBV11-2, with D unresolved. The germline CDR1 and CDR2 sequences are SGHAT and FQNNGV. There are 15 residues in the CDR3. The V and J ends lost 1 base and 2 bases respectively, with 12 bases between them. In DNA form, the CDR3 reads TGTGCCAGCAGCTTAGGGTCGAGTTCCACCTACGAGCAGTACTTC. Translating it yields CASSLGSSSTYEQYF.

V and J are TRBV4-3 and TRBJ2-7; TRBD1 aligns across 7 bases. The germline CDR1 and CDR2 sequences are LGHNA and YSLEER. With 1 base clipped from V and 1 base from J, the junction kept 7 bases outside the gene matches. The CDR3 is 16 amino acids. CDR3 residues: CASSQGLGGFSYEQYF. As DNA, the CDR3 is TGCGCCAGCAGCCAAGGGTTAGGGGGCTTTTCCTACGAGCAGTACTTC.

The chain has TRBV11-2 and TRBJ2-3; possible D gene TRBD2, 5 bases. Per germline, CDR1 SGHAT and CDR2 FQNNGV. The length of the CDR3 is 12 residues. V lost 4 bases, J lost 11 bases, and 13 bases lay in between. This chain's CDR3 is CASSSALVLQYF. Written as DNA, the CDR3 is TGTGCCAGCAGCTCCGCACTAGTCTTGCAGTATTTT. The whole variable domain, remainder taken from reference TRBV11-2 and TRBJ2-3, is EAGVAQSPRYKIIEKRQSVAFWCNPISGHATLYWYQQILGQGPKLLIQFQNNGVVDDSQLPKDRFSAERLKGVDSTLKIQPAKLEDSAVYLCASSSALVLQYFGPGTRLTVL.

The V call is TRBV27, the J call TRBJ2-3; D remains ambiguous. Per germline, CDR1 MNHEY and CDR2 SMNVEV (reference sequence). There are 16 residues in the CDR3. The ends were cut back, 2 bases at V and 3 bases at J, with 15 bases in the middle. The CDR3 loop reads CASSLRMLERTDTQYF. CDR3 in DNA: TGTGCCAGCAGTTTAAGGATGTTAGAGAGGACAGATACGCAGTATTTT.

The V call is TRBV11-2, the J call TRBJ1-1, with D unresolved. Germline V gene data show CDR1 as SGHAT and CDR2 as FQNNGV. The CDR3 is 14 residues long. V lost 7 bases, J lost 3 bases, and 15 bases lay in between. CDR3 nucleotides: TGTGCCAGCACCTACCCTTTGGGGTACACTGAAGCTTTCTTT. This gives the protein CASTYPLGYTEAFF.

This clone qualifies as medium-sized. The chain joins TRBV6-4 to TRBJ1-2, with D uncertain. This CDR3 has 16 amino acids. Germline CDR1 reads MRHNA; CDR2 reads SNTAGT. V dropped 0 bases and J dropped 6 bases, with 17 bases sitting between them. In nucleotides, the CDR3 is TGTGCCAGCAGTGACTCATCGGAGGCATTAAAGAATGGCTACACCTTC. Translated: CASSDSSEALKNGYTF.

This chain joins TRBV27 and TRBJ2-1; 7 nucleotides line up with TRBD1. The CDR3 spans 14 residues. Germline CDR1 MNHEY, CDR2 SMNVEV (reference sequence). Trimming cost V 3 bases and J 7 bases; bases outside gene matches: 6. The CDR3 is CASSLPGTVNEQFF. Here the CDR3 DNA reads TGTGCCAGCAGTTTGCCCGGGACAGTGAATGAGCAGTTCTTC.

The CDR3: CASSLIDWGQRTEAFF. The CDR3 DNA reads as TGTGCCAGCAGCTTGATTGACTGGGGGCAGAGAACTGAAGCTTTCTTT. The chain links TRBV13 to TRBJ1-1, with D possibly being TRBD1 (6 bases). CDR1 is PRHDT, CDR2 FYEKMQ, per germline (reference sequence). This CDR3 comprises 16 residues. V gave up 3 bases and J gave up 5 bases, with 19 bases separating them.

This clone was seen once. The chain joins TRBV9 to TRBJ2-7, with a weak D call TRBD2 (6 bases). The V end lost 3 bases, the J end lost 3 bases, and 16 bases lay between the germline ends. The germline CDR1 and CDR2 sequences are SGDLS and YYNGEE. This CDR3 contains 15 residues. CDR3 residues: CASSETSSELYEQYF. CDR3 in DNA: TGTGCCAGCAGCGAGACCTCTAGCGAACTCTACGAGCAGTACTTC.